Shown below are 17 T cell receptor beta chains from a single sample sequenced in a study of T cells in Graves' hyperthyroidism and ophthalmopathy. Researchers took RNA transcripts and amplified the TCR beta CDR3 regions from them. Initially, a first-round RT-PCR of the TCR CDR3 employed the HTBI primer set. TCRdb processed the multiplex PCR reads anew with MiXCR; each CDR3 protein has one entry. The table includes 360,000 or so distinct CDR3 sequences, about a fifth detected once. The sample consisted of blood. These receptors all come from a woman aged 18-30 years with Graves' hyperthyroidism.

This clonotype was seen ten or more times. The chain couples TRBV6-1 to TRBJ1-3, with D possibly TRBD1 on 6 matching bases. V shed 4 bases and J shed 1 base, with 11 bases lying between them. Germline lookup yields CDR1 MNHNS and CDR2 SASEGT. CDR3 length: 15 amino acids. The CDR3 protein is CASSALRGSGNTIYF. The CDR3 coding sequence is TGTGCCAGCAGTGCCCTCAGGGGTTCTGGAAACACCATATATTTT.

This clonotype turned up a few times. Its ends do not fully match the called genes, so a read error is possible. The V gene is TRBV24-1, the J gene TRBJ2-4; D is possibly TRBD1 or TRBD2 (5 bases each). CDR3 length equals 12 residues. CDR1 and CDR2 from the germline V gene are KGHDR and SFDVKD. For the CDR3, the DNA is TGTGCCACCGAGGGACGAAAAAACATTAAGTACTTC. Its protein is CATEGRKNIKYF.

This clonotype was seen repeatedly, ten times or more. The CDR3 DNA reads TGTGCCAGCAGCTTGCTGGGGGGGGGCCTACCCACCGGGGAGCTGTTTTTT. Protein: CASSLLGGGLPTGELFF. V gene TRBV28 combines with J gene TRBJ2-2, with a possible D match to TRBD2 (7 bases). Germline V CDR1 and CDR2: MDHEN, SYDVKM. Trimming cost V 6 bases and J 4 bases, with 21 bases left between them. The CDR3 length is 17 residues.

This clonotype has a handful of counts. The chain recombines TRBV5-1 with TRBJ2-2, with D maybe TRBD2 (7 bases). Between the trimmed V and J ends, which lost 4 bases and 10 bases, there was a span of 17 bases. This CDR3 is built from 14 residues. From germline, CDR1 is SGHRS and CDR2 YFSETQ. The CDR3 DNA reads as TGCGCCAGCAGCGAGCTGGGGGGGCCTGAGGAGCTGTTTTTT. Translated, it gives CASSELGGPEELFF.

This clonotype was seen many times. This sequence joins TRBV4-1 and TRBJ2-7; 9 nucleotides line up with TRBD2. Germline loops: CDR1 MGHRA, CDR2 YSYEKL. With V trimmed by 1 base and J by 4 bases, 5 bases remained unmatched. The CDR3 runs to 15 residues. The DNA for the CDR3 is TGCGCCAGCAGCCAAGGCAGCGGGGGGAGGTACGAGCAGTACTTC. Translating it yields CASSQGSGGRYEQYF.

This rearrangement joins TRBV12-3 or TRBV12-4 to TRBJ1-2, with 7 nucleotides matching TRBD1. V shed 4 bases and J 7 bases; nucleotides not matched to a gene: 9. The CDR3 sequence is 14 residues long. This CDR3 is CASSYLNRGSGYTF. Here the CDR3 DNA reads TGTGCCAGCAGTTACCTCAACAGGGGTAGTGGCTACACCTTC.

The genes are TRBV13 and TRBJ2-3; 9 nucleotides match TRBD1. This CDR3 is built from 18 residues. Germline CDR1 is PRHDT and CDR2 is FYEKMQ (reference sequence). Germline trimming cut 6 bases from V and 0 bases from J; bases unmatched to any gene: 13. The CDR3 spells CASSQKQGALDSTDTQYF. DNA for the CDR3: TGTGCCAGCAGTCAGAAACAGGGGGCGTTGGATAGCACAGATACGCAGTATTTT.

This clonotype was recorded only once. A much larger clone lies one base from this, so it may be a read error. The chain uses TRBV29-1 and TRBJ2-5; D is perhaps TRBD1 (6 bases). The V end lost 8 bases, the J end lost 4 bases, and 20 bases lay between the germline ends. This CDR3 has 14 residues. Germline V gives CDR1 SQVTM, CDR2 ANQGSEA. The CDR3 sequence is CSLTRGTRVETQYF. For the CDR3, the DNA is TGCAGCTTAACGAGGGGGACAAGAGTAGAGACCCAGTACTTC.

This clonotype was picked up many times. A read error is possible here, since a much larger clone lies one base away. CDR3: CASSDSSGNTIYF. Written as DNA, the CDR3 is TGTGCCAGCAGTGACAGCTCTGGAAACACCATATATTTT. The genes are TRBV11-2 and TRBJ1-3; D perhaps matches TRBD1 (5 bases). V gave up 6 bases and J gave up 0 bases, with 6 bases separating them. The V gene's germline CDR1 is SGHAT and CDR2 FQNNGV. This CDR3 is built from 13 residues.

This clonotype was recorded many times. The CDR3 sequence is CSVEQGGEQYF. The DNA for the CDR3 is TGCAGCGTTGAACAGGGAGGCGAGCAGTACTTC. The chain employs TRBV29-1 and TRBJ2-7; the D gene is possibly TRBD2 (6 bases). V was clipped by 2 bases and J by 6 bases, with 8 bases between them. The CDR3 loop spans 11 amino acids. The germline V gene encodes CDR1 SQVTM and CDR2 ANQGSEA.

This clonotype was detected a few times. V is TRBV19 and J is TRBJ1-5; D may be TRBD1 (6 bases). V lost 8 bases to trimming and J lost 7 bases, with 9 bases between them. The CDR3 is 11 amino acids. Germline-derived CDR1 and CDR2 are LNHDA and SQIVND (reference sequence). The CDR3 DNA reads TGTGCCAGTTCACAGGGACAGCCCCAGCATTTT. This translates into CASSQGQPQHF.

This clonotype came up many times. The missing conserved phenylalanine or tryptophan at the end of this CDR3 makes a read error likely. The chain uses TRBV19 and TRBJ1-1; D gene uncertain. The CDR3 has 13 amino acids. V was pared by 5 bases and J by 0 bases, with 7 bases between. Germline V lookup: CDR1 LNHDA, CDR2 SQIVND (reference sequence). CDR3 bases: TGTGCCAGTAGTTTGACGTTGAACACTGAAGCTTTCTCT. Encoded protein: CASSLTLNTEAFS.

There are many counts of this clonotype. In nucleotides, the CDR3 is TGCAGCGTTGAAGGGAAAGAGACCCAGTACTTC. Translated, it gives CSVEGKETQYF. The rearrangement uses TRBV29-1 and TRBJ2-5; D remains ambiguous. The germline V and J ends were trimmed by 1 base and 3 bases, with 3 bases remaining between them. Germline lookup yields CDR1 SQVTM and CDR2 ANQGSEA. The CDR3 spans 11 residues.

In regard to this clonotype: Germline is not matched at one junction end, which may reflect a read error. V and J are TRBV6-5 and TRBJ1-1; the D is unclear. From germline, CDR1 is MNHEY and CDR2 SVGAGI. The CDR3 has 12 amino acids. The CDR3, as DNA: TGTGCCAGCAGTTTCCGCGGCACTGATGCTTTCTTT. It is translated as CASSFRGTDAFF.

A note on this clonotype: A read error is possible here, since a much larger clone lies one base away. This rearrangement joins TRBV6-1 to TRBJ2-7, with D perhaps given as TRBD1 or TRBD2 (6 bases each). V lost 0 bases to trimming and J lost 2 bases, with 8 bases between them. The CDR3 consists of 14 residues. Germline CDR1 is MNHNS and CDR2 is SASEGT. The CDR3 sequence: CASSEAGGPYEQYF. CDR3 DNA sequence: TGTGCCAGCAGTGAAGCGGGGGGCCCCTACGAGCAGTACTTC.

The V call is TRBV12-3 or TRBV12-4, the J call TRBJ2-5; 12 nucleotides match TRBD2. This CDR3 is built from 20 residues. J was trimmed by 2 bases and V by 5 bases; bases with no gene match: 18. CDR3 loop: CASSLRTSGNTIFKQETQYF. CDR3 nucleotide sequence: TGTGCCAGCAGTCTCAGGACTAGCGGGAACACCATATTTAAACAAGAGACCCAGTACTTC.

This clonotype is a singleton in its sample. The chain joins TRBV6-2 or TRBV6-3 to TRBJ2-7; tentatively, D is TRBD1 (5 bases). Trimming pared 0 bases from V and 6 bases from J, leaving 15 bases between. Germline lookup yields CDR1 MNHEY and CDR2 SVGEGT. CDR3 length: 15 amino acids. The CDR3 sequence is CASSYSQTAVSEQYF. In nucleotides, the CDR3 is TGTGCCAGCAGTTACTCGCAGACAGCCGTTTCCGAGCAGTACTTC.